The sequence of this TCR beta chain was determined in a study of blood T cells in healthy people across ages. The table lists this clonotype with a few counts. V dropped 1 base and J dropped 6; count of bases not matched to a gene: 6. Germline loops: CDR1 KGHDR, CDR2 SFDVKD. The CDR3 is 15 residues long. About 10 milliliters was the volume of peripheral blood drawn from each donor. Alongside a J-beta primer mix, a sample-barcoded 5' primer served in a second PCR lasting roughly 7 to 11 cycles. Tags on each cDNA molecule came from a template-switch adaptor with 12 random nucleotides. TCRdb re-called the 5' RACE reads with MiXCR, one entry per CDR3 protein. Of under 2,000,000 distinct CDR3 sequences in the sample, roughly 50% were seen once.

The receptor's source is a middle-aged woman in good health. Sequenced input: blood. The chain joins TRBV24-1 to TRBJ1-2; 8 nucleotides match TRBD1. The CDR3 DNA reads TGTGCCACCAGTGATTTATCAGGGGGCGCCCATGGCTACACCTTC. Translation gives CATSDLSGGAHGYTF.